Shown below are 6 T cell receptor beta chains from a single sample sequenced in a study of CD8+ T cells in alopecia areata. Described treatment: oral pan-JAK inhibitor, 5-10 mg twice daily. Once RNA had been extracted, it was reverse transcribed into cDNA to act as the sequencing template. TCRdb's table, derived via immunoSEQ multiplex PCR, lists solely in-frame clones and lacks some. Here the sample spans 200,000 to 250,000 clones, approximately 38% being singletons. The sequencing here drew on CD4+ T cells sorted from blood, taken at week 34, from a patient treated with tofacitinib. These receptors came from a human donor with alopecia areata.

The CDR3 DNA sequence: TGTGCCACCAGCAGAGATCGGGTGGTAAATGCCTTTAACTATGGCTACACCTTC. This encodes CATSRDRVVNAFNYGYTF. This rearrangement joins TRBV15 to TRBJ1-2; D gene unclear. Germline values: CDR1 LNHNV, CDR2 YYDKDF (reference sequence). Trimming stripped 0 bases from V and 1 base from J, with 18 bases between. The length of the CDR3 is 18 residues.

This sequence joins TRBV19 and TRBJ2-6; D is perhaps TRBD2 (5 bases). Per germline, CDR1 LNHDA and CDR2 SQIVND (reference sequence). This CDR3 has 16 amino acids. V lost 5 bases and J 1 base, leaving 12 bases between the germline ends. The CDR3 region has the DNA TGTGCCAGTAGTGCTTGGGGAGTATCTGGGGCCAACGTCCTGACTTTC. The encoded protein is CASSAWGVSGANVLTF.

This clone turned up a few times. The CDR3 nucleotides read TGTGCCAGCTCATCGCAAGGAAACTGGGGAAACACCATATATTTT. Encoded protein: CASSSQGNWGNTIYF. The chain combines TRBV18 with TRBJ1-3; no clear D gene. V lost 5 bases and J 4 bases, leaving 15 bases between the germline ends. The CDR3 runs 15 residues. Germline CDR1 reads KGHSH; CDR2 reads LQKENI.

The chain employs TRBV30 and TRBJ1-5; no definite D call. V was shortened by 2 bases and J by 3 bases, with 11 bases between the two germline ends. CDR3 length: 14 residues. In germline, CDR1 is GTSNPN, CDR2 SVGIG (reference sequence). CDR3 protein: CAWSPLQFNQPQHF. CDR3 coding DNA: TGTGCCTGGAGTCCTTTACAGTTCAATCAGCCCCAGCATTTT.

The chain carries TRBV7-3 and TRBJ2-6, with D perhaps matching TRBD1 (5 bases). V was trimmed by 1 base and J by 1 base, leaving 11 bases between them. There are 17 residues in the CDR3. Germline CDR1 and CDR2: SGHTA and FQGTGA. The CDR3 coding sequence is TGTGCCAGCAGCTTAAGGGGCAGATCTTCTGGGGCCAACGTCCTGACTTTC. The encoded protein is CASSLRGRSSGANVLTF.

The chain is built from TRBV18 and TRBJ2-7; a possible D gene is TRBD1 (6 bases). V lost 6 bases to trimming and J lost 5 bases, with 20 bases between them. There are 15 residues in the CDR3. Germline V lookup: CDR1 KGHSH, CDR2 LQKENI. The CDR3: CASSQTIPRGDEQYF. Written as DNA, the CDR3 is TGTGCCAGCTCCCAAACAATCCCCAGGGGAGACGAGCAGTACTTC.